A selection of T cell receptor beta chains follows, all from one sample in a study of T-cell memory formation after mild COVID-19. A single record per CDR3 protein comes from TCRdb applying MiXCR to the 5' RACE reads. Found here are more than 450,000 distinct CDR3 sequences, roughly 18% of them singletons; the top ten hold about 12%. The specimen was PBMCs or a T cell subset sorted from them (not recorded which). The receptor source for this set is an adult woman who had mild COVID-19 (a few samples of this study predate the infection). Cell type and time point are not known. CDR3s include the opening cysteine and the closing phenylalanine or tryptophan. The D gene is left open where the match is weak. Size is stated for part of the rows, as once, few or many counts, or as a class when the clone is expanded.

TRBD2 18 TRBJ2-1 TRBV7-7 . CASSPQRAGVSSYNEQFF TGTGCTAGCAGCCCCCAGAGGGCGGGGGTGAGCTCCTACAATGAGCAGTTCTTC
TRBD1 13 TRBJ1-2 TRBV7-2 few CASSLYAGQGATF TGTGCCAGCAGCTTATATGCGGGACAGGGGGCCACCTTC
. 13 TRBJ2-1 TRBV2 . CAVVEPGMGEQFF TGTGCGGTGGTGGAACCGGGAATGGGTGAGCAGTTCTTC
TRBD2 15 TRBJ2-7 TRBV7-9 few CASSALAGGSYEQYF TGTGCCAGCAGCGCATTAGCGGGAGGGTCTTACGAGCAGTACTTC
TRBD2 16 TRBJ2-5 TRBV12-5 . CASGLVVREGPETQYF TGTGCTAGTGGTTTGGTGGTCCGGGAGGGCCCTGAGACCCAGTACTTC
. 12 TRBJ1-2 TRBV20-1 . CSALVEAYGYTF TGCAGTGCTCTGGTGGAGGCCTATGGCTACACCTTC
. 15 TRBJ2-1 TRBV12-3/TRBV12-4 few CASSSSDSTYNEQFF .
. 12 TRBJ1-2 TRBV29-1 few CSVEMDSYGYTF TGCAGCGTTGAGATGGACAGCTATGGCTACACCTTC
TRBD1 12 TRBJ1-2 TRBV5-1 . CASSLRTGSKTF TGCGCCAGCAGCCTTAGGACAGGGTCTAAGACCTTC
. 15 TRBJ2-1 TRBV12-3/TRBV12-4 once CASTMEAGPYNEQFF TGTGCCAGCACCATGGAGGCAGGACCGTACAATGAGCAGTTCTTC
TRBD2 15 TRBJ2-3 TRBV6-6 . CASSAPGRGVDTQYF TGTGCCAGCAGTGCCCCCGGGAGGGGGGTAGATACGCAGTATTTT
TRBD1 15 TRBJ2-2 TRBV30 . CAWSRDRDNTGELFF TGTGCCTGGAGTAGGGACAGGGATAACACCGGGGAGCTGTTTTTT
TRBD2 17 TRBJ2-7 TRBV6-2/TRBV6-3 few CASSYSGLAGSSYEQYF TGTGCCAGCAGTTACTCGGGTCTAGCGGGAAGCTCCTACGAGCAGTACTTC
. 15 TRBJ2-7 TRBV12-3/TRBV12-4 . CASSPGRGGPYEQYF TGTGCCAGCAGTCCCGGGAGAGGAGGACCCTACGAGCAGTACTTC
. 14 TRBJ2-1 TRBV5-6 medium-sized CASSFDGSYNEQFF TGTGCCAGCAGCTTCGACGGCTCCTACAATGAGCAGTTCTTC
. 13 TRBJ1-1 TRBV9 . CASSPQARHPLHF TGTGCCAGCAGCCCTCAGGCGAGACACCCGCTTCACTTT
. 14 TRBJ2-4 TRBV20-1 few CSARVGVAKNIQYF TGCAGTGCTAGGGTAGGCGTAGCCAAAAACATTCAGTACTTC